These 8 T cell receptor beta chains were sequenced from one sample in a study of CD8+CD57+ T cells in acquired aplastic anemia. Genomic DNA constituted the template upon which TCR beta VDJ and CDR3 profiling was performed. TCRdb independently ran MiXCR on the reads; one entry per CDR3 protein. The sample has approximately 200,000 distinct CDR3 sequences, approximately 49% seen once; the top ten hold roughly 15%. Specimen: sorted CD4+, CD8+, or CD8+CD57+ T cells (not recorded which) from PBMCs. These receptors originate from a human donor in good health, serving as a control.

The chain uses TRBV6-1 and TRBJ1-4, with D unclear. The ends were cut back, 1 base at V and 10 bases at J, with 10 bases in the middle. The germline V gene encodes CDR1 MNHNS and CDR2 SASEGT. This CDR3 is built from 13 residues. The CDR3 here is CASSEDVETKLFF. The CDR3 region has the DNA TGTGCCAGCAGTGAAGACGTGGAGACAAAACTGTTTTTT.

The CDR3 sequence: CASSAGRGWTDTQYF. CDR3 nucleotides: TGTGCCAGCAGCGCGGGGAGGGGGTGGACAGATACGCAGTATTTT. The genes are TRBV9 and TRBJ2-3; perhaps TRBD2 as D (7 bases). The CDR3 loop spans 15 amino acids. The germline gives CDR1 SGDLS, CDR2 YYNGEE. Between the trimmed V and J ends, which lost 3 bases and 3 bases, there was a span of 14 bases. Based on the CDR3 plus reference TRBV9 and TRBJ2-3, the full variable domain is DSGVTQTPKHLITATGQRVTLRCSPRSGDLSVYWYQQSLDQGLQFLIQYYNGEERAKGNILERFSAQQFPDLHSELNLSSLELGDSALYFCASSAGRGWTDTQYFGPGTRLTVL.

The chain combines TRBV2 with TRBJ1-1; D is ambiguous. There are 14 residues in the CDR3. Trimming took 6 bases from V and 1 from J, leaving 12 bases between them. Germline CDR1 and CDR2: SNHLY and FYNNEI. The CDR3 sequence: CASRSGLGNTEAFF. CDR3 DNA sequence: TGTGCCAGCAGGTCGGGGTTGGGGAACACTGAAGCTTTCTTT.

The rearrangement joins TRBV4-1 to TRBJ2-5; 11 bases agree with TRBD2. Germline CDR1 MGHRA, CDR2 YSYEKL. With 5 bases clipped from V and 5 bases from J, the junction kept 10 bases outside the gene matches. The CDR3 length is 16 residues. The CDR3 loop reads CASSTTASGRHETQYF. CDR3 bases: TGCGCCAGCAGCACAACGGCTAGCGGGAGGCATGAGACCCAGTACTTC.

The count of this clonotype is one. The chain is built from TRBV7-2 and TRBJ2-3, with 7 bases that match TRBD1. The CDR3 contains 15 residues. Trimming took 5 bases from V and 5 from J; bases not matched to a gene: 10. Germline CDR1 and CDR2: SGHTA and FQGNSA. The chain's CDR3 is CASSTPTGMGDTQYF. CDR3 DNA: TGTGCCAGCAGCACGCCGACAGGGATGGGAGATACGCAGTATTTT.

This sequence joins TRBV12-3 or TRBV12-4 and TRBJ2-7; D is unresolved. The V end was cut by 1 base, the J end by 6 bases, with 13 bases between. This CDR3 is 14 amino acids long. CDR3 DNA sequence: TGTGCCAGCAGTTTAGTGACTCCGTGGGGCGAGCAGTACTTC. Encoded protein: CASSLVTPWGEQYF.

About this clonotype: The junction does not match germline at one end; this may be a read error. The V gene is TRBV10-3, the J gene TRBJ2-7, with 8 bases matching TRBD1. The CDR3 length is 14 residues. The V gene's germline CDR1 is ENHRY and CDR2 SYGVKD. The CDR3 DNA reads TGTGCCACCAGTGGGGACAGGTACTCCTACGAGCAGTACTTC. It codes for CATSGDRYSYEQYF.

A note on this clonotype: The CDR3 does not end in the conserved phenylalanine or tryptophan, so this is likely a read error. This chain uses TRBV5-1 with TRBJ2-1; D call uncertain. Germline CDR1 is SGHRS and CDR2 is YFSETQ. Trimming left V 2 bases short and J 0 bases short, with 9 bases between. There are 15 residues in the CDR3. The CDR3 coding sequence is TGCGCCAGCAGCTTAGCCGGCGCCTCCTACAATGAGCAGTTCCTC. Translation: CASSLAGASYNEQFL.